The clone carrying this T cell receptor (beta chain) appeared a few times. The antigen is unknown. The CDR3 runs to 15 residues. With 6 bases removed from V and 1 base from J, the gap between germline ends came to 17 bases. CDR1 and CDR2 from the germline V gene are DFQATT and SNEGSKA (reference sequence). This sample is drawn from a study of CD8 T cells in ankylosing spondylitis. General study points: In ankylosing spondylitis patients, matched synovial fluid reportedly showed significant enrichment of disease-linked clones.

It was by quantitative 5'-RACE with molecular barcodes that TCR beta libraries were made. From the 5' RACE reads, TCRdb called clonotypes with MiXCR, one entry per CDR3 protein. The table records around 35,000 distinct CDR3 sequences, over 10% of them present only once. The chain joins TRBV20-1 to TRBJ2-3, with D perhaps being TRBD1 or TRBD2 (5 bases each). The TCR was taken from a male donor with ankylosing spondylitis. Sequenced material: synovial fluid, either unsorted or a sorted T cell fraction (not recorded which). CDR3 in amino acids: CSANRDPGRTDTQYF. The CDR3 nucleotides read TGCAGTGCGAATCGGGACCCCGGGCGCACAGATACGCAGTATTTT.